The clone carrying this T cell receptor beta chain was counted many times. Antigen unknown. The cDNA was synthesized by 5'RACE incorporating 10-nucleotide random UMIs. TCRdb recomputed calls from the 5' RACE reads with MiXCR, one row per CDR3 protein. This sample has about 82,000 distinct CDR3 sequences, with 2.6% found just once. The CDR3 is 15 amino acids. The germline CDR1 and CDR2 sequences are SGHRS and YFSETQ. V was trimmed by 2 bases and J by 2 bases, leaving 14 bases between them. The data belong to a study of neurological immune-mediated disorders. General observations from the study: None of the features examined (clinical or MRI) was associated with the multiple sclerosis repertoire cluster.

The unsorted libraries originated from 2 million PBMCs kept at -80 C. The rearrangement uses TRBV5-1 and TRBJ2-7, with no clear D. The TCR originated in a woman in her thirties with multiple sclerosis. The specimen was PBMCs. The CDR3 loop reads CASSFTQMGPYEQYF. CDR3 in DNA: TGCGCCAGCAGCTTCACTCAGATGGGCCCCTACGAGCAGTACTTC.